The T cell receptor (beta chain) described here comes from a study of shared clonotypes between healthy human individuals. V lost 8 bases to trimming and J lost 4 bases, with 12 bases between them. The CDR3 covers 13 residues. Germline CDR1 is MNHNS and CDR2 is SASEGT. This clone was found a few times. Its antigen remains unknown. Assay: immunoSEQ multiplex PCR; the TCRdb copy retains only in-frame clones and omits some. The sample holds about 1 million clones, about 75% seen once. General observations from the study: A reduction in generation probabilities was seen for non-shared clonotypes relative to those shared by all four donors.

The sequencing input was memory CD4+ T cells sorted from blood. Described subset: CD45RA-negative fraction. The sequence derives from a man between 18 and 35 years old in good health. This chain links TRBV6-1 with TRBJ1-5; D unresolved. This CDR3 is CASLLRGNQPQHF. The CDR3 DNA reads TGTGCCAGCTTGCTCAGAGGTAATCAGCCCCAGCATTTT.